This T cell receptor (beta chain) was sequenced in a study of blood T cell repertoires in COVID-19. In the original analysis: How many nucleated cells were present was estimated from reference gene primer amplification. Clones were sequenced by immunoSEQ multiplex PCR, and TCRdb holds only the in-frame ones, with some missing. For V, J and clone size, that table is used; D and trimming come from the DNA. The sample lists more than 20,000 clones, 90% occurring once. This CDR3 is 15 amino acids long. Germline V CDR1 and CDR2: SNHLY, FYNNEI. Trimming pared 8 bases from V and 0 bases from J, leaving 16 bases between.

The chain recombines TRBV2 with TRBJ1-2, with a tentative D call TRBD1 (6 bases). The sequence was collected from a woman between 55 and 75 years old with active COVID-19. Material for sequencing was peripheral blood. The CDR3 DNA sequence: TGTGCCAGCGGGGGCGCCCCGCTAGCTAACTATGGCTACACCTTC. Its translation is CASGGAPLANYGYTF.